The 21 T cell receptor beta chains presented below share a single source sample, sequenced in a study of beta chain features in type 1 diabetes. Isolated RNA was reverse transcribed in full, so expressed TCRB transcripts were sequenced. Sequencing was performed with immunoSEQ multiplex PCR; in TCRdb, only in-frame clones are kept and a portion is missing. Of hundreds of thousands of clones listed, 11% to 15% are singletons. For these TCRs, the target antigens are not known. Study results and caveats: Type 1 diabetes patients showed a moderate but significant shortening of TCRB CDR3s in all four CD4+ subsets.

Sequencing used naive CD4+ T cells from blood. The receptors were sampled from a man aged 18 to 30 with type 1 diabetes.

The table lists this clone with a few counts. The CDR3 DNA is TGCAGCGTAGAGGCGGCAGGAGGAACTGAGACCCAGTACTTC. Translating it yields CSVEAAGGTETQYF. The rearrangement joins TRBV29-1 to TRBJ2-5; possibly TRBD2 for D (5 bases). CDR1 is SQVTM, CDR2 ANQGSEA, per germline. The CDR3 runs 14 residues. The V gene lost 6 bases and the J gene lost 5 bases, with 19 bases spanning the gap.

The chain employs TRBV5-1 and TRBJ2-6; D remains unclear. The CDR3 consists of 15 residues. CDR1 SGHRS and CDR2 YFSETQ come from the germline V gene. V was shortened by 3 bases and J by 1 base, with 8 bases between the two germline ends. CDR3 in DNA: TGCGCCAGCAGCTCAACAGTATCTGGGGCCAACGTCCTGACTTTC. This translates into CASSSTVSGANVLTF.

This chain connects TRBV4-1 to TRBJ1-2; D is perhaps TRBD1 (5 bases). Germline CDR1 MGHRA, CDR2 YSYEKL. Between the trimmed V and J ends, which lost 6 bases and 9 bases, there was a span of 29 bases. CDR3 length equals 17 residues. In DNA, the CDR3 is TGCGCCAGCAGGGCCGGTAGGGCCCGGGGCTCCGTTCAAAGCTACACCTTC. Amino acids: CASRAGRARGSVQSYTF.

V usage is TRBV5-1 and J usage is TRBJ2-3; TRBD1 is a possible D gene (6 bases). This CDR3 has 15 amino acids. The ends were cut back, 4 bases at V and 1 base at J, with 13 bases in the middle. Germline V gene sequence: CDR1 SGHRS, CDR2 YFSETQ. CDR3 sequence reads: CASSPTGMGTDTQYF. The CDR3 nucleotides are TGCGCCAGCAGCCCGACAGGAATGGGCACAGATACGCAGTATTTT.

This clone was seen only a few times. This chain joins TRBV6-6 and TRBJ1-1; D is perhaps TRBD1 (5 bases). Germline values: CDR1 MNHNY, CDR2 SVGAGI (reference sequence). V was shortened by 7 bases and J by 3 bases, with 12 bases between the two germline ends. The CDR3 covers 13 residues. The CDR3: CASISRVDTEAFF. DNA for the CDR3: TGTGCCAGCATTAGCAGGGTGGACACTGAAGCTTTCTTT.

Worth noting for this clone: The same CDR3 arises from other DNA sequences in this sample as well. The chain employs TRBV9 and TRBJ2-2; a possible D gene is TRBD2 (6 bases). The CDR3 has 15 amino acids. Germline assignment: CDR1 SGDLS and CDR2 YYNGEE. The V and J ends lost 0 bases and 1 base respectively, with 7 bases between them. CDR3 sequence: CASSVAGGNTGELFF. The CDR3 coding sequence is TGTGCCAGCAGCGTAGCCGGGGGGAACACCGGGGAGCTGTTTTTT. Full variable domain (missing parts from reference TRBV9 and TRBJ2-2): DSGVTQTPKHLITATGQRVTLRCSPRSGDLSVYWYQQSLDQGLQFLIQYYNGEERAKGNILERFSAQQFPDLHSELNLSSLELGDSALYFCASSVAGGNTGELFFGEGSRLTVL.

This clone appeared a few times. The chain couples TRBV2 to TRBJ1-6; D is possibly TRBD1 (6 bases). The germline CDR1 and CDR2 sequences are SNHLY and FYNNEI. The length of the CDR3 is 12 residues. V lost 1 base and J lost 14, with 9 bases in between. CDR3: CASSEGGGTLHF. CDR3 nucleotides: TGTGCCAGCAGTGAAGGAGGGGGAACCCTCCACTTT.

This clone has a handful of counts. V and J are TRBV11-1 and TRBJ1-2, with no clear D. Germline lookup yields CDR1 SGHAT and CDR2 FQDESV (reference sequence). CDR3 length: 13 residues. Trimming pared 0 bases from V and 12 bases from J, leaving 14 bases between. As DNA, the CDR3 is TGTGCCAGCAGCTTAGCGCCCCAAGCCGAGGACACCTTC. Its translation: CASSLAPQAEDTF. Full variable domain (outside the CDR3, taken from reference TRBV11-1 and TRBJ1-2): EAEVAQSPRYKITEKSQAVAFWCDPISGHATLYWYRQILGQGPELLVQFQDESVVDDSQLPKDRFSAERLKGVDSTLKIQPAELGDSAMYLCASSLAPQAEDTFGSGTRLTVV.

CDR3 protein: CSVNPGLATDTQYF. CDR3 DNA sequence: TGCAGCGTTAATCCGGGACTAGCTACAGATACGCAGTATTTT. The chain has TRBV29-1 and TRBJ2-3, with TRBD2 identical over 9 bases. Per germline, CDR1 SQVTM and CDR2 ANQGSEA. V trimming: 5 bases; J trimming: 3 bases; junction bases outside the gene matches: 6. CDR3 length: 14 amino acids.

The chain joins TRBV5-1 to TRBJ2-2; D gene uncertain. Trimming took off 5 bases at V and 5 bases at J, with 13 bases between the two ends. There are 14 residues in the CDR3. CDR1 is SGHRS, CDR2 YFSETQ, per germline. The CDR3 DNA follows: TGCGCCAGCAGATGGACCACAGATACCGGGGAGCTGTTTTTT. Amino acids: CASRWTTDTGELFF. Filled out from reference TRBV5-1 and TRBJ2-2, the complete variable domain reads KAGVTQTPRYLIKTRGQQVTLSCSPISGHRSVSWYQQTPGQGLQFLFEYFSETQRNKGNFPGRFSGRQFSNSRSEMNVSTLELGDSALYLCASRWTTDTGELFFGEGSRLTVL.

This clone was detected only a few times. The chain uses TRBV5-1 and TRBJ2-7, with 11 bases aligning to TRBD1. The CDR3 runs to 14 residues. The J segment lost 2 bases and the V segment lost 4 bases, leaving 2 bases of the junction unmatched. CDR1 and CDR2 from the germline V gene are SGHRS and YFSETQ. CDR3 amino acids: CASSGGQGAYEQYF. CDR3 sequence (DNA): TGCGCCAGCAGCGGGGGACAGGGGGCCTACGAGCAGTACTTC.

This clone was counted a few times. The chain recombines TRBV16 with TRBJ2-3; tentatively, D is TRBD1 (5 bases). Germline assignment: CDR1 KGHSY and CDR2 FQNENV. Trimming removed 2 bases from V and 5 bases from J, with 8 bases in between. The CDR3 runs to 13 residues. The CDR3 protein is CASSQGQGDTQYF. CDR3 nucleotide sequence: TGTGCCAGCAGCCAAGGGCAGGGAGATACGCAGTATTTT. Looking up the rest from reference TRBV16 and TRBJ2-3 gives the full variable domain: GEEVAQTPKHLVRGEGQKAKLYCAPIKGHSYVFWYQQVLKNEFKFLISFQNENVFDETGMPKERFSAKCLPNSPCSLEIQATKLEDSAVYFCASSQGQGDTQYFGPGTRLTVL.

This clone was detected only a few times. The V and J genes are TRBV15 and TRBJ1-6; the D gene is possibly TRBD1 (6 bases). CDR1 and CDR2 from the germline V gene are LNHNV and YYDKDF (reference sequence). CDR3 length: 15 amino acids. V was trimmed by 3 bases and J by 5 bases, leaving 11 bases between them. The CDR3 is CATSSEQGDNSPLHF. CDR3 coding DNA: TGTGCCACCAGCAGTGAACAGGGAGATAATTCACCCCTCCACTTT.

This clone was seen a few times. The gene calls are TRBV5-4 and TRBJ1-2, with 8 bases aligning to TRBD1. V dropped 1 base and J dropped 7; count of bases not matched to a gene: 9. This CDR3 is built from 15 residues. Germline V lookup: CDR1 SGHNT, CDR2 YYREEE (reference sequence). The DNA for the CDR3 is TGTGCCAGCAGCTTGAACGGAGGACAGGGTGGTGGCTACACCTTC. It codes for CASSLNGGQGGGYTF.

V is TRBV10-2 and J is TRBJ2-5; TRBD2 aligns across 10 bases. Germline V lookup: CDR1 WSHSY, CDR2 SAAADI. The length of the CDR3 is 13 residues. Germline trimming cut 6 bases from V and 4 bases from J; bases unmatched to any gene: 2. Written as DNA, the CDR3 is TGCGCCAGCAGAGAGCGGGAGGGAGAGACCCAGTACTTC. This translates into CASREREGETQYF.

The CDR3 DNA is TGTGCCAGCAGCTCGACAGGGGAGACCCAGTACTTC. Translating gives CASSSTGETQYF. The chain is built from TRBV6-6 and TRBJ2-5; 7 bases map to TRBD1. The V gene's germline CDR1 is MNHNY and CDR2 SVGAGI (reference sequence). V was pared by 6 bases and J by 5 bases, with 3 bases of the junction left unmatched. The CDR3 runs to 12 residues.

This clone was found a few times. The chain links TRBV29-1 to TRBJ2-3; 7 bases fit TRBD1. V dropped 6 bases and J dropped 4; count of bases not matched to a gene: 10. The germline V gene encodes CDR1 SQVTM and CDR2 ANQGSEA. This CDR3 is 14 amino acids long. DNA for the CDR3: TGCAGCGTGATAGGGACAGCCCGGGCAGATACGCAGTATTTT. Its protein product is CSVIGTARADTQYF.

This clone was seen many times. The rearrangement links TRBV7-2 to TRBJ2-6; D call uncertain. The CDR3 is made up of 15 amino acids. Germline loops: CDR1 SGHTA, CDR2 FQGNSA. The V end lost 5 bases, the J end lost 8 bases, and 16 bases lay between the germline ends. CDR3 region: CASSPPPISTNVLTF. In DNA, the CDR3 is TGTGCCAGCAGCCCCCCTCCCATTAGTACCAACGTCCTGACTTTC.

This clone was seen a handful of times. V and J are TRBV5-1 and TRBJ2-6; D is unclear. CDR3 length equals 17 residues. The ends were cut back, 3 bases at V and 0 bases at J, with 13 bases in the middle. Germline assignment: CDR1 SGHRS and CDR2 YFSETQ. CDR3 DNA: TGCGCCAGCAGCTCCATTGGGCCCTACTCTGGGGCCAACGTCCTGACTTTC. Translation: CASSSIGPYSGANVLTF.

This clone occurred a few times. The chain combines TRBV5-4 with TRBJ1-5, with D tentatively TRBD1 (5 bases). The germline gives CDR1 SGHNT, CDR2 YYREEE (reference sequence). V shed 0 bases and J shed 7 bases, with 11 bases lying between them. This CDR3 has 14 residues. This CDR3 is CASSLGGVGQPQHF. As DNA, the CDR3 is TGTGCCAGCAGCTTGGGAGGGGTCGGGCAGCCCCAGCATTTT.

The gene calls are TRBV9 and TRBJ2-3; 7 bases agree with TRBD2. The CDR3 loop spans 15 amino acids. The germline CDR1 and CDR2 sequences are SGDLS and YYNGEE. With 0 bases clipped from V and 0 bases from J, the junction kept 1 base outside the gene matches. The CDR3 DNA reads TGTGCCAGCAGCGTAGAAGCGGGAAGCACAGATACGCAGTATTTT. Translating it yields CASSVEAGSTDTQYF.